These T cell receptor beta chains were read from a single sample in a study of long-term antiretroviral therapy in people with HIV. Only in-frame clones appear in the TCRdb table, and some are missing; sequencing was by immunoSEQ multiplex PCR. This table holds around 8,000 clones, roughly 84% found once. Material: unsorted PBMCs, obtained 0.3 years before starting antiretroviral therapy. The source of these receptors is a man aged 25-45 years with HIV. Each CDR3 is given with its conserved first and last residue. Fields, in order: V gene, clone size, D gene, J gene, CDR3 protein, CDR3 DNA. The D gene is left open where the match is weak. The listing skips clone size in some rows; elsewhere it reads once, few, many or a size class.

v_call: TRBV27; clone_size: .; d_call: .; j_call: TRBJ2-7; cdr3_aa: CASSLIFTGDEQYF; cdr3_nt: TGTGCCAGCAGTTTGATTTTTACGGGGGACGAGCAGTACTTC
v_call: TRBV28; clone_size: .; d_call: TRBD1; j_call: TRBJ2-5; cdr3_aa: CASSDRGGQETQYF; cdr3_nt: TGTGCCAGCTCAGACAGGGGTGGCCAAGAGACCCAGTACTTC
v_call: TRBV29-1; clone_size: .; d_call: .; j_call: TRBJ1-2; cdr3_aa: CSVEVGFNYGYTF; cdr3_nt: TGCAGCGTTGAGGTCGGGTTTAACTATGGCTACACCTTC
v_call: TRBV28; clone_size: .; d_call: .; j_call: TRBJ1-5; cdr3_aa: CASIFSQQDQPQHF; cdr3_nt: TGTGCCAGCATTTTCTCACAACAGGATCAGCCCCAGCATTTT
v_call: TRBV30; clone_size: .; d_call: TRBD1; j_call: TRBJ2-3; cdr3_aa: CAWSVTGVRTDTQYF; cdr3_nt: TGTGCCTGGAGTGTCACAGGGGTCCGGACAGATACGCAGTATTTT
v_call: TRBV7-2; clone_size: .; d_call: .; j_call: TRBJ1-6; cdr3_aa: CASSLGLSNSPLHF; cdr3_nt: TGTGCCAGCAGCTTAGGGTTAAGCAATTCACCCCTCCACTTT
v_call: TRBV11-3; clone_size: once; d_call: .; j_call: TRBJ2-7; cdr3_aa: CASSLVAVGEQYF; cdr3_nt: TGTGCCAGCAGCTTAGTGGCCGTCGGGGAGCAGTACTTC
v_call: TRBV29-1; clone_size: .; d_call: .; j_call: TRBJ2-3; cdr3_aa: CSVEGGGRDTSTDTQYF; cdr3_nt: TGCAGCGTTGAAGGAGGAGGCAGGGACACTAGCACAGATACGCAGTATTTT
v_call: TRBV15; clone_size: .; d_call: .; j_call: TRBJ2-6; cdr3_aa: CATSYTGANVLTF; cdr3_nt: TGTGCCACCAGTTATACCGGGGCCAACGTCCTGACTTTC
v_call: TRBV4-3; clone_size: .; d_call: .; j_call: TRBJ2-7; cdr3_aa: CASSQDSAGSSYEQYF; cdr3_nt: TGCGCCAGCAGCCAAGATAGCGCCGGGAGCTCCTACGAGCAGTACTTC
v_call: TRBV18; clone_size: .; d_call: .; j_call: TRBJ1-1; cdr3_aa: CASSPELSGTEAFF; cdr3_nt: TGTGCCAGCTCACCAGAATTAAGTGGGACTGAAGCTTTCTTT
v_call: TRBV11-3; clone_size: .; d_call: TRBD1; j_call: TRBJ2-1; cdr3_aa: CASSLGTGKPYNEQFF; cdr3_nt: TGTGCCAGCAGCTTAGGGACAGGGAAGCCCTACAATGAGCAGTTCTTC
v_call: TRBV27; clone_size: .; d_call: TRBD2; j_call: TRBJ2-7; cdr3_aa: CASSPMTSGNYEQYF; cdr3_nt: TGTGCCAGCAGTCCGATGACTAGCGGGAACTACGAGCAGTACTTC
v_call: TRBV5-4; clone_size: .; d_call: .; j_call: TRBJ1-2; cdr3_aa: CASSAGAGTDGYTF; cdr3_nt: TGTGCCAGCAGCGCGGGAGCTGGGACCGACGGCTACACCTTC
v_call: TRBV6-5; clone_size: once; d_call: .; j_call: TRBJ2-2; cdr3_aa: CASSSTGALTGELFF; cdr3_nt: TGTGCCAGCAGTTCAACGGGGGCTCTCACCGGGGAGCTGTTTTTT
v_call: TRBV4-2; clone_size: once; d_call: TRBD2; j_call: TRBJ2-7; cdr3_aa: CASSQEQLADTYEQYF; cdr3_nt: TGTGCCAGCAGCCAAGAGCAGCTAGCGGACACCTACGAGCAGTACTTC
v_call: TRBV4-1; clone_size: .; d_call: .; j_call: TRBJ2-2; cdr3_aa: CASSQDLAGELFF; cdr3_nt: TGCGCCAGCAGCCAAGATCTCGCCGGGGAGCTGTTTTTT
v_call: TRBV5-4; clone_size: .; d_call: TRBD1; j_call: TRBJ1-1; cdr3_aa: CASSPTGGGLNTEAFF; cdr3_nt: TGTGCCAGCAGCCCTACAGGGGGAGGTTTGAACACTGAAGCTTTCTTT
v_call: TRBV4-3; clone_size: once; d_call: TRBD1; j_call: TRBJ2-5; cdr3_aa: CASSQFGQGATETQYF; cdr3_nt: TGCGCCAGCAGCCAGTTCGGACAGGGGGCTACGGAGACCCAGTACTTC
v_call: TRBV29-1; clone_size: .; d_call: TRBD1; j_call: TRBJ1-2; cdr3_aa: CSVAGTGGFGYTF; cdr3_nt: TGCAGCGTCGCCGGGACAGGGGGCTTTGGCTACACCTTC
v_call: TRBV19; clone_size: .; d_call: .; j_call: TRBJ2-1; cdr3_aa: CASSPSGSSYNEQFF; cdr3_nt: TGTGCCAGTAGCCCAAGTGGGAGCTCCTACAATGAGCAGTTCTTC
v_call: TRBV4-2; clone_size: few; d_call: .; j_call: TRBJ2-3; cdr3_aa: CASSQGSGEDTQYF; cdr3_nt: TGTGCCAGCAGCCAAGGGTCCGGGGAGGATACGCAGTATTTT